A single T cell receptor beta chain is shown here with its context. No antigen is known for it. Gene names and germline refer to mouse. The CDR3 is cut off 4 residues early in the read; its end comes from the germline J gene. Different DNA sequences within this sample yield the same CDR3. Germline V lookup: CDR1 LGHNA, CDR2 YNLKQL (reference sequence). V was clipped by 1 base and J by 0 bases, with 7 bases between them. CDR3 length equals 14 residues. Extraction of RNA preceded its reverse transcription into cDNA, which served as the sequencing template. Some clones are missing from TCRdb's copy, which holds only in-frame ones; the method was immunoSEQ multiplex PCR. Observed are approximately 280,000 clones, no singletons, with the top ten taking more than 0.95%. The pooled cutaneous lymph node cells were sorted using several markers (CD4, CD8alpha, NKG2D, NKG2ACE and others). These data are taken from a study of CD8+ T cells in alopecia areata. About the research overall: The approximately 7-10-week-old female C3H/HeJ mice were given skin taken from approximately 6-12-month-old C3H/HeJ graft donors that had spontaneous alopecia. Regarding the study as a whole: Lesional scalp displayed greater clonality than normal scalp, most notably in alopecia totalis/universalis.

The V call is TRBV5, the J call TRBJ2-7; weak D call: TRBD1 (5 bases). Material: CD4+ T cells sorted from a lymph node. The source is a C3H/HeJ mouse with alopecia areata. Mouse strain MHC haplotype: H2-k. The sequenced CDR3 bases are TGTGCCAGCAGCCAAGCAGGGAGCTCCTAT. Translating it yields CASSQAGSSY. The whole CDR3 sequence reads CASSQAGSSYEQYF.